The 26 T cell receptor beta chains below come from one sample, sequenced in a study of T cell changes during pregnancy in multiple sclerosis. Method: immunoSEQ multiplex PCR; TCRdb's copy keeps in-frame clones and lacks some. This sample yields 40,000 to 55,000 clones, of which about 92% are seen a single time; 1% to 1.5% belongs to the top ten. The specimen sequenced was peripheral blood. The source of these receptors is a female donor with multiple sclerosis, enrolled in a pregnancy study.

The gene calls are TRBV13 and TRBJ2-1, with 14 bases identical to TRBD2. Germline values: CDR1 PRHDT, CDR2 FYEKMQ (reference sequence). CDR3 length equals 17 residues. The V gene end was trimmed by 2 bases and the J gene end by 10 bases; junction bases not matched to a gene: 10. The CDR3 reads CASSLFQGTSGRGEQFF. The DNA for the CDR3 is TGTGCCAGCAGCTTATTTCAGGGGACTAGCGGGAGAGGGGAGCAGTTCTTC. Based on the CDR3 plus reference TRBV13 and TRBJ2-1, the full variable domain is AAGVIQSPRHLIKEKRETATLKCYPIPRHDTVYWYQQGPGQDPQFLISFYEKMQSDKGSIPDRFSAQQFSDYHSELNMSSLELGDSALYFCASSLFQGTSGRGEQFFGPGTRLTVL.

This chain uses TRBV4-1 with TRBJ2-3; 8 bases are shared with TRBD2. V lost 2 bases to trimming and J lost 5 bases; unmatched junction nucleotides: 12. CDR1 is MGHRA, CDR2 YSYEKL, per germline. This CDR3 has 17 amino acids. In nucleotides, the CDR3 is TGCGCCAGCAGCCAAAACCCGAGCGGGAGTGGACAAGATACGCAGTATTTT. It codes for CASSQNPSGSGQDTQYF.

The chain joins TRBV5-6 to TRBJ1-3; no firm D call. CDR1 and CDR2 (germline): SGHDT, YYEEEE. The CDR3 spans 16 residues. V shed 3 bases and J shed 0 bases, with 13 bases lying between them. CDR3 protein: CASSSGRKYSGNTIYF. CDR3 coding DNA: TGTGCCAGCAGCTCTGGACGGAAATACTCTGGAAACACCATATATTTT.

The chain uses TRBV10-3 and TRBJ2-1, with D possibly TRBD1 on 6 matching bases. This CDR3 has 14 residues. The V and J ends lost 2 bases and 7 bases respectively, with 12 bases between them. Germline assignment: CDR1 ENHRY and CDR2 SYGVKD. The CDR3 nucleotides are TGTGCCATCAGTGAGGCTCTCCAGGGGAATGAGCAGTTCTTC. This gives the protein CAISEALQGNEQFF.

The CDR3 is CASSGQVNQPQHF. For the CDR3, the DNA is TGTGCCAGCAGTGGTCAGGTGAATCAGCCCCAGCATTTT. The chain uses TRBV6-1 and TRBJ1-5; D is undetermined. This CDR3 spans 13 amino acids. Looked up from germline, CDR1 is MNHNS and CDR2 is SASEGT. V was pared by 4 bases and J by 4 bases, with 8 bases between.

The chain uses TRBV18 and TRBJ2-3, with 7 nucleotides matching TRBD1. The junction had 9 bases not matched to a gene; V was cut back by 2 bases and J by 4 bases. CDR1 is KGHSH and CDR2 is LQKENI in the germline V gene. CDR3 size: 16 residues. CDR3 nucleotides: TGTGCCAGCTCACCAAGGACAGGAGCCTCCTCAGATACGCAGTATTTT. Translation gives CASSPRTGASSDTQYF. Looking up the rest from reference TRBV18 and TRBJ2-3 gives the full variable domain: NAGVMQNPRHLVRRRGQEARLRCSPMKGHSHVYWYRQLPEEGLKFMVYLQKENIIDESGMPKERFSAEFPKEGPSILRIQQVVRGDSAAYFCASSPRTGASSDTQYFGPGTRLTVL.

This rearrangement joins TRBV29-1 to TRBJ1-1, with D tentatively TRBD1 (6 bases). This CDR3 is built from 14 residues. Trimming removed 6 bases from V and 0 bases from J, with 14 bases in between. From germline, CDR1 is SQVTM and CDR2 ANQGSEA. CDR3 DNA sequence: TGCAGCGTCCGCCGGGGGGCCCTGAACACTGAAGCTTTCTTT. Protein: CSVRRGALNTEAFF.

V usage is TRBV19 and J usage is TRBJ2-7, with D tentatively TRBD1 or TRBD2 (5 bases each). The CDR3 spans 14 residues. The V and J ends lost 5 bases and 3 bases respectively, with 14 bases between them. CDR1 and CDR2 from the germline V gene are LNHDA and SQIVND (reference sequence). The CDR3 is CASSLTGPRYEQYF. Written as DNA, the CDR3 is TGTGCCAGTAGTCTCACGGGACCCCGCTACGAGCAGTACTTC.

This clone has just one count. The genes are TRBV5-1 and TRBJ1-2; 7 bases match TRBD1. The CDR3 has 16 residues. The trim removed 3 bases at V and 1 base at J, leaving 9 bases unmatched. CDR1 is SGHRS and CDR2 is YFSETQ in the germline V gene. Here the CDR3 reads CASSWGNRGGNYGYTF. In DNA form, the CDR3 reads TGCGCCAGCAGCTGGGGCAACAGGGGAGGTAACTATGGCTACACCTTC.

This sequence joins TRBV5-6 and TRBJ1-1; D is uncertain. Germline CDR1 is SGHDT and CDR2 is YYEEEE. This CDR3 has 11 residues. Trimming removed 2 bases at V and 8 bases at J, with 7 bases between. As DNA, the CDR3 is TGTGCCAGCAGCTTAGTAGGGGAAGCTTTCTTT. Translation gives CASSLVGEAFF.

The sample holds one count of this clone. The V call is TRBV29-1, the J call TRBJ1-1, with no clear D. V was clipped by 4 bases and J by 4 bases, with 10 bases between them. CDR1 is SQVTM and CDR2 is ANQGSEA in the germline V gene. This CDR3 has 12 amino acids. CDR3 amino acids: CSVVPEGTEAFF. CDR3 coding DNA: TGCAGCGTTGTACCGGAGGGCACTGAAGCTTTCTTT.

This clone was detected only once. This chain links TRBV7-9 with TRBJ2-1, with unresolved D. The CDR3 is made up of 12 amino acids. The germline CDR1 and CDR2 sequences are SEHNR and FQNEAQ (reference sequence). Between the trimmed V and J ends, which lost 2 bases and 1 base, there was a span of 0 bases. The CDR3 DNA reads TGTGCCAGCAGCTTATCCTACAATGAGCAGTTCTTC. Translating gives CASSLSYNEQFF.

CDR3 residues: CASSPHRDNEQFF. The DNA for the CDR3 is TGTGCCAGCTCACCTCACAGAGACAATGAGCAGTTCTTC. The J gene is TRBJ2-1, the V gene TRBV18; no clear D gene. Germline values: CDR1 KGHSH, CDR2 LQKENI. The V end was cut by 3 bases, the J end by 5 bases, with 8 bases between. The CDR3 runs 13 residues.

This sequence joins TRBV9 and TRBJ2-3; maybe TRBD2 (6 bases). The germline V and J ends were trimmed by 2 bases and 1 base, with 11 bases remaining between them. The CDR3 has 15 residues. The germline V gene has CDR1 SGDLS and CDR2 YYNGEE. As DNA, the CDR3 is TGTGCCAGCAGCGTTCAGGCTAGCGGCACAGATACGCAGTATTTT. Translated: CASSVQASGTDTQYF.

The J gene is TRBJ1-1, the V gene TRBV29-1; D call uncertain. Trimming removed 0 bases at V and 2 bases at J, with 7 bases between. Germline V CDR1 and CDR2: SQVTM, ANQGSEA. This CDR3 contains 13 residues. The CDR3: CSVEEIHNTEAFF. The CDR3 region has the DNA TGCAGCGTTGAAGAGATCCACAACACTGAAGCTTTCTTT. The whole variable domain, remainder taken from reference TRBV29-1 and TRBJ1-1, is SAVISQKPSRDICQRGTSLTIQCQVDSQVTMMFWYRQQPGQSLTLIATANQGSEATYESGFVIDKFPISRPNLTFSTLTVSNMSPEDSSIYLCSVEEIHNTEAFFGQGTRLTVV.

This chain connects TRBV5-1 to TRBJ1-2; D might be TRBD1 (5 bases). Germline CDR1 and CDR2: SGHRS and YFSETQ. V was clipped by 1 base and J by 10 bases, with 17 bases between them. The CDR3 is 14 residues long. CDR3 nucleotides: TGCGCCAGCAGCTTGAATAAGATCGTCAGGGCCTACACCTTC. It translates to CASSLNKIVRAYTF.

The gene calls are TRBV9 and TRBJ2-1; 10 nucleotides agree with TRBD2. Per the germline V gene, CDR1 is SGDLS and CDR2 is YYNGEE. Trimming cost V 4 bases and J 4 bases; bases outside gene matches: 8. The CDR3 sequence is 16 residues long. DNA of the CDR3: TGTGCCAGCAGCAAAGGACTAGCGGATGTTTACAATGAGCAGTTCTTC. Translating it yields CASSKGLADVYNEQFF. Combining the CDR3 with reference TRBV9 and TRBJ2-1 gives the whole variable domain DSGVTQTPKHLITATGQRVTLRCSPRSGDLSVYWYQQSLDQGLQFLIQYYNGEERAKGNILERFSAQQFPDLHSELNLSSLELGDSALYFCASSKGLADVYNEQFFGPGTRLTVL.

This chain links TRBV19 with TRBJ2-7; 9 nucleotides match TRBD1. Unmatched junction bases numbered 2, after V lost 4 bases and J lost 1 base. Germline V lookup: CDR1 LNHDA, CDR2 SQIVND (reference sequence). This CDR3 is built from 14 residues. The CDR3 DNA is TGTGCCAGTAGTACCGGGACAGGGTCCTACGAGCAGTACTTC. This codes for CASSTGTGSYEQYF.

The rearrangement uses TRBV11-2 and TRBJ1-5; no reliable D call. CDR1 is SGHAT and CDR2 is FQNNGV in the germline V gene. CDR3 length: 13 residues. Trimming cost V 3 bases and J 5 bases, with 8 bases left between them. The CDR3 loop is CASSFKTDQPQHF. The DNA for the CDR3 is TGTGCCAGCAGCTTTAAAACAGATCAGCCCCAGCATTTT.

This chain joins TRBV15 and TRBJ1-3, with D unresolved. This CDR3 is 19 amino acids long. Germline assignment: CDR1 LNHNV and CDR2 YYDKDF (reference sequence). Trimming took off 3 bases at V and 0 bases at J, with 21 bases between the two ends. As DNA, the CDR3 is TGTGCCACCAGCAGGGACTTGAGGTCCCCCACTAGCTCTGGAAACACCATATATTTT. Its protein product is CATSRDLRSPTSSGNTIYF.

CDR3 DNA sequence: TGTGCCAGCAGTCCTAGCGGGCTGGCCACAGATACGCAGTATTTT. Translation: CASSPSGLATDTQYF. This chain connects TRBV6-4 to TRBJ2-3; 8 nucleotides align to TRBD2. CDR3 size: 15 residues. Germline CDR1 and CDR2: MRHNA and SNTAGT. V trimming: 5 bases; J trimming: 2 bases; junction bases outside the gene matches: 6.

The chain couples TRBV5-1 to TRBJ2-1; TRBD2 matches 7 bases. CDR1 is SGHRS, CDR2 YFSETQ, per germline. This CDR3 contains 17 residues. Unmatched junction bases numbered 9, after V lost 3 bases and J lost 0 bases. CDR3 DNA: TGCGCCAGCAGCTCCGACTTAGCGGGTAGCTCCTACAATGAGCAGTTCTTC. Translating gives CASSSDLAGSSYNEQFF.

The chain recombines TRBV28 with TRBJ2-3; possibly TRBD1 or TRBD2 for D (6 bases each). Germline V CDR1 and CDR2: MDHEN, SYDVKM. The CDR3 covers 18 residues. Trimming took off 4 bases at V and 4 bases at J, with 24 bases between the two ends. The DNA of the CDR3 is TGTGCCAGCAGTTCTATAGGGGGAGGCGGCGTCCCCCCAGATACGCAGTATTTT. Its translation: CASSSIGGGGVPPDTQYF.

This clone has only a few counts. The chain carries TRBV6-4 and TRBJ2-3; 9 bases match TRBD2. V was clipped by 3 bases and J by 5 bases; unmatched bases: 3. Germline V lookup: CDR1 MRHNA, CDR2 SNTAGT. This CDR3 region has 14 residues. The CDR3 bases are TGTGCCAGCAGTGATGCGGGAGGGGGAGATACGCAGTATTTT. Translating it yields CASSDAGGGDTQYF.

This clone was detected only once. For the CDR3, the DNA is TGCGCCAGCAGCCAAGAGGACAGAGATAATTCACCCCTCCACTTT. Encoded protein: CASSQEDRDNSPLHF. The gene calls are TRBV4-1 and TRBJ1-6; possible D gene TRBD1, 6 bases. The ends were cut back, 0 bases at V and 5 bases at J, with 8 bases in the middle. There are 15 residues in the CDR3. CDR1 MGHRA and CDR2 YSYEKL come from the germline V gene.

This rearrangement joins TRBV7-2 to TRBJ2-4; weak D call: TRBD1 (5 bases). V dropped 5 bases and J dropped 1 base, with 18 bases sitting between them. This CDR3 has 17 residues. Germline assignment: CDR1 SGHTA and CDR2 FQGNSA. The CDR3 loop is CASSLRVTAVAKNIQYF. CDR3 nucleotide sequence: TGTGCCAGCAGCCTCAGGGTAACGGCGGTGGCCAAAAACATTCAGTACTTC.